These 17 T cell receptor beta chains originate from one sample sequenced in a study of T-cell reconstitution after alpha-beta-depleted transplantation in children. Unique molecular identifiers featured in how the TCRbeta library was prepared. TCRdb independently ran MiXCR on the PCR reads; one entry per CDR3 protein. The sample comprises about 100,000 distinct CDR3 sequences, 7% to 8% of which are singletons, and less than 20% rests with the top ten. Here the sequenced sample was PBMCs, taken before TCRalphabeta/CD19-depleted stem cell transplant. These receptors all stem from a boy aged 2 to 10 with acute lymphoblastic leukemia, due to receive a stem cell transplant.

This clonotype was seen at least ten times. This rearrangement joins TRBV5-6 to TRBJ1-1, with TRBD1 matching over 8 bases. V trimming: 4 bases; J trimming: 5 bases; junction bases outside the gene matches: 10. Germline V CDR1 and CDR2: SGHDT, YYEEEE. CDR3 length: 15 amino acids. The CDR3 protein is CASSRATGAGTEAFF. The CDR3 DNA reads TGTGCCAGCAGCCGCGCGACAGGGGCTGGAACTGAAGCTTTCTTT. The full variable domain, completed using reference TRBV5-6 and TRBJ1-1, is DAGVTQSPTHLIKTRGQQVTLRCSPKSGHDTVSWYQQALGQGPQFIFQYYEEEERQRGNFPDRFSGHQFPNYSSELNVNALLLGDSALYLCASSRATGAGTEAFFGQGTRLTVV.

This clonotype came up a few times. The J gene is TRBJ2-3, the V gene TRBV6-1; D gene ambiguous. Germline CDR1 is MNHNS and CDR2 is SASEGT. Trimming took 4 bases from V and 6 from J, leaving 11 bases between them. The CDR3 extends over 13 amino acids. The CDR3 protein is CASSGSETDTQYF. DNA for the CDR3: TGTGCCAGCAGTGGATCTGAGACGGATACGCAGTATTTT.

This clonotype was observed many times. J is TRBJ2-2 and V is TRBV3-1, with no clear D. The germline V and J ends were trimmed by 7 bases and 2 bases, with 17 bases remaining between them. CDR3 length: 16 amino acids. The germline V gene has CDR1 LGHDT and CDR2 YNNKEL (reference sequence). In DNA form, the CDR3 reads TGTGCCAGCACCCCCGGTGCCTCTGATAACACCGGGGAGCTGTTTTTT. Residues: CASTPGASDNTGELFF.

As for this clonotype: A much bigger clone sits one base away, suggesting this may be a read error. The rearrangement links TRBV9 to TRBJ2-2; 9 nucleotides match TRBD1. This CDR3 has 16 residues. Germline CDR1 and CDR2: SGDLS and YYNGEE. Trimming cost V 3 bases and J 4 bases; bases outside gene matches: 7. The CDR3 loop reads CASSGYRGRSTGELFF. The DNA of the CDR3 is TGTGCCAGCAGCGGCTACAGGGGGCGGAGCACCGGGGAGCTGTTTTTT.

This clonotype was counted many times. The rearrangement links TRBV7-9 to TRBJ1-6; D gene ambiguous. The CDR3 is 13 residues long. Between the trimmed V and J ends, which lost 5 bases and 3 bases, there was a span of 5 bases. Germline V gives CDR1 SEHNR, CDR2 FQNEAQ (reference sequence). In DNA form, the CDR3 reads TGTGCCAGCAGCGACAACTATAATTCACCCCTCCACTTT. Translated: CASSDNYNSPLHF.

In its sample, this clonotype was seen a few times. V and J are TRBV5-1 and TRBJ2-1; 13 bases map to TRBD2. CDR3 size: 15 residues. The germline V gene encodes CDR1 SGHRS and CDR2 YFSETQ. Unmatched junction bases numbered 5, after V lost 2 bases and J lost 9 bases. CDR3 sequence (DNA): TGCGCCAGCAGCTTACTAGCGGGGGGGCCCAGTGAGCAGTTCTTC. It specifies CASSLLAGGPSEQFF.

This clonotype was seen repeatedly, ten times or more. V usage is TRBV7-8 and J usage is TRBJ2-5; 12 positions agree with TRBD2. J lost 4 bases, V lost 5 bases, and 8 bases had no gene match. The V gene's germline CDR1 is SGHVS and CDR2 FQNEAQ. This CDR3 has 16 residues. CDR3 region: CASSLLAGGPVETQYF. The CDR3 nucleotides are TGTGCCAGCAGCCTTCTAGCGGGGGGGCCTGTAGAGACCCAGTACTTC.

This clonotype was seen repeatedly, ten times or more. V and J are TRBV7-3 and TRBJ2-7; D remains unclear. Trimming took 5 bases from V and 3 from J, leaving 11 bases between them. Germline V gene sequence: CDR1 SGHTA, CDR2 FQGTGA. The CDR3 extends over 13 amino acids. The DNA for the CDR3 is TGTGCCAGCAGCCCGCCGGGCAGCTACGAGCAGTACTTC. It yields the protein CASSPPGSYEQYF.

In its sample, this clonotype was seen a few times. The CDR3 here is CASSFGAGTRQETQYF. The CDR3 bases are TGCGCCAGCAGCTTTGGAGCAGGGACTCGGCAAGAGACCCAGTACTTC. The chain has TRBV5-1 and TRBJ2-5; a weak D match, TRBD2 (6 bases). The germline V and J ends were trimmed by 2 bases and 2 bases, with 16 bases remaining between them. The germline CDR1 and CDR2 sequences are SGHRS and YFSETQ. The CDR3 contains 16 residues. Drawing the rest from reference TRBV5-1 and TRBJ2-5, the complete variable domain is KAGVTQTPRYLIKTRGQQVTLSCSPISGHRSVSWYQQTPGQGLQFLFEYFSETQRNKGNFPGRFSGRQFSNSRSEMNVSTLELGDSALYLCASSFGAGTRQETQYFGPGTRLLVL.

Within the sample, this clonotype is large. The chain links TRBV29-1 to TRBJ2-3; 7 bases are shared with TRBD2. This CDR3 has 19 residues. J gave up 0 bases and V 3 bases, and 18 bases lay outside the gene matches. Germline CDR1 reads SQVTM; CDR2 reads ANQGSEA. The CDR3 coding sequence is TGCAGCGTTGACGCCCTTCTAGCGGACGTACCCACTAGCACAGATACGCAGTATTTT. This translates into CSVDALLADVPTSTDTQYF.

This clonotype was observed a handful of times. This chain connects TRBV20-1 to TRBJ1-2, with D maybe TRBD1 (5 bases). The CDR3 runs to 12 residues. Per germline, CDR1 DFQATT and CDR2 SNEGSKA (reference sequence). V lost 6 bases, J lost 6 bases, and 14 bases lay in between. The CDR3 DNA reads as TGCAGTGCCGAAAGAGGGGACGATGGCTACACCTTC. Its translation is CSAERGDDGYTF.

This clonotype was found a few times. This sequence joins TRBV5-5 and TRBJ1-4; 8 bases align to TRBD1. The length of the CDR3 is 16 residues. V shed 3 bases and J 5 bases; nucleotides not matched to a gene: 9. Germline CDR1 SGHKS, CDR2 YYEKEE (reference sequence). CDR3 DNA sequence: TGTGCCAGCAGCTCAGAGGGGACAGGCCTGAATGAAAAACTGTTTTTT. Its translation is CASSSEGTGLNEKLFF.

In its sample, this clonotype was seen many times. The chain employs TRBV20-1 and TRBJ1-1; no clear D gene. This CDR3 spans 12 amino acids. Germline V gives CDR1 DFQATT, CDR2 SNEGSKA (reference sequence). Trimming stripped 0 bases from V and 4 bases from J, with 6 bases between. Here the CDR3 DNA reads TGCAGTGCTAGAGATCGTGTCACTGAAGCTTTCTTT. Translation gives CSARDRVTEAFF.

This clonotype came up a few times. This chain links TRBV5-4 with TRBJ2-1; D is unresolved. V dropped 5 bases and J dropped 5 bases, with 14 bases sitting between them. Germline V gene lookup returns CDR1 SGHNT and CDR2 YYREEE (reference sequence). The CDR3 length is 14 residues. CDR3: CASSSWGLDNEQFF. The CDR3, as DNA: TGTGCCAGCAGTTCCTGGGGTCTAGACAATGAGCAGTTCTTC. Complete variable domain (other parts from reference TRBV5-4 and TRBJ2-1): ETGVTQSPTHLIKTRGQQVTLRCSSQSGHNTVSWYQQALGQGPQFIFQYYREEENGRGNFPPRFSGLQFPNYSSELNVNALELDDSALYLCASSSWGLDNEQFFGPGTRLTVL.

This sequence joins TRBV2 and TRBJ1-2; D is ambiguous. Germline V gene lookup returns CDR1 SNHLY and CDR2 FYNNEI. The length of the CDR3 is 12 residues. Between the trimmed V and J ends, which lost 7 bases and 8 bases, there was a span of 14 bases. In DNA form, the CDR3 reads TGTGCCAGCAAATCCGGGCCGACGGGCTACACCTTC. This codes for CASKSGPTGYTF.

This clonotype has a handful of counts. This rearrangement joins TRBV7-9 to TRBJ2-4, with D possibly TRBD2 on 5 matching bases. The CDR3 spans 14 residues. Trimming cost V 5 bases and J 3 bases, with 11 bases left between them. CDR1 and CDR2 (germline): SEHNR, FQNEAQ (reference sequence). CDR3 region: CASSITRDKNIQYF. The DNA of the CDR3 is TGTGCCAGCAGCATAACTAGGGACAAAAACATTCAGTACTTC.

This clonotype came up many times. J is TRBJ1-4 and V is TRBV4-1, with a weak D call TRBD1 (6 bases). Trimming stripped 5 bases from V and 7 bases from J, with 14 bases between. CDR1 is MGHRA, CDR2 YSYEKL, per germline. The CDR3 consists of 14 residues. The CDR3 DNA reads TGCGCCAGCAGCAAAGGGGGGGGAGGTGAAAAACTGTTTTTT. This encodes CASSKGGGGEKLFF.